These 4 T cell receptor beta chains were sequenced from one sample in a study of shared clonotypes between healthy human individuals. CD8 cells regarded as naive lacked CD45RO, were positively chosen for CCR7, and omitted terminally differentiated effector memory CD45RA+ cells. Clones were sequenced by immunoSEQ multiplex PCR, and TCRdb holds only the in-frame ones, with some missing. The sample lists about 820,000 clones, 80% to 95% occurring once. Sample: naive CD8+ T cells sorted from blood. The receptor source for this set is a man in his thirties or forties in good health.

V is TRBV7-9 and J is TRBJ2-7; D not certain. In germline, CDR1 is SEHNR, CDR2 FQNEAQ (reference sequence). The length of the CDR3 is 14 residues. Trimming removed 7 bases at V and 6 bases at J, with 19 bases between. Here the CDR3 DNA reads TGTGCCAGCACATTGACGGAGACGGGCGTCGAGCAGTACTTC. Protein: CASTLTETGVEQYF. Using reference TRBV7-9 and TRBJ2-7 for the parts outside the CDR3, the full variable domain is DTGVSQNPRHKITKRGQNVTFRCDPISEHNRLYWYRQTLGQGPEFLTYFQNEAQLEKSRLLSDRFSAERPKGSFSTLEIQRTEQGDSAMYLCASTLTETGVEQYFGPGTRLTVT.

Of note for this clone: Other nucleotide sequences in the sample specify the same CDR3. J is TRBJ2-7 and V is TRBV5-1; D is ambiguous. The germline CDR1 and CDR2 sequences are SGHRS and YFSETQ. CDR3 length: 13 amino acids. Trimming removed 1 base from V and 0 bases from J, with 5 bases in between. CDR3 loop: CASSLYPSYEQYF. The CDR3 coding sequence is TGCGCCAGCAGCTTGTACCCCTCCTACGAGCAGTACTTC.

The chain has TRBV9 and TRBJ2-2; TRBD2 matches at 13 bases. V was clipped by 2 bases and J by 5 bases; unmatched bases: 3. CDR3 length equals 16 residues. Germline CDR1 is SGDLS and CDR2 is YYNGEE. The DNA of the CDR3 is TGTGCCAGCAGCGTCAGACTAGCGGGAGGTACCGGGGAGCTGTTTTTT. Its protein product is CASSVRLAGGTGELFF.

The chain couples TRBV5-4 to TRBJ2-6; no clear D. This CDR3 is built from 12 residues. Germline assignment: CDR1 SGHNT and CDR2 YYREEE (reference sequence). Trimming took 4 bases from V and 2 from J, leaving 1 base between them. CDR3 sequence: CASSAGANVLTF. The CDR3 region has the DNA TGTGCCAGCAGCGCTGGGGCCAACGTCCTGACTTTC.